These 10 T cell receptor beta chains were all obtained from the same sample, sequenced in a study of OX40 agonist ivuxolimab in advanced cancers. Sequenced by immunoSEQ multiplex PCR; TCRdb stores in-frame clones only, minus some. Of 65,000 to 95,000 clones listed, 90% are singletons. This specimen consisted of CD4+ or CD8+ T cells sorted from blood, obtained in a trial of the OX40 agonist ivuxolimab. The receptors originated from an adult with an advanced solid tumor such as melanoma, head and neck, liver or kidney cancer.

This chain links TRBV5-1 with TRBJ2-7, with 9 bases lining up with TRBD1. The CDR3 totals 14 residues. V was clipped by 0 bases and J by 3 bases; unmatched bases: 1. The V gene's germline CDR1 is SGHRS and CDR2 YFSETQ. The CDR3 DNA sequence: TGCGCCAGCAGCTTGGCGGGACAGGGCTACGAGCAGTACGTC. Protein sequence: CASSLAGQGYEQYV.

This chain links TRBV6-5 with TRBJ2-7; 9 bases match TRBD2. CDR1 is MNHEY, CDR2 SVGAGI, per germline. The junction had 10 bases not matched to a gene; V was cut back by 6 bases and J by 4 bases. The CDR3 totals 15 residues. The CDR3 DNA reads TGTGCCAGCAGCTTGACCGGACTAGCGCCTTACGAGCAGTACTTC. It is translated as CASSLTGLAPYEQYF.

This clone has only one observation. The J gene is TRBJ1-5, the V gene TRBV6-5; TRBD1 aligns across 7 bases. Trimming took 0 bases from V and 5 from J; bases not matched to a gene: 7. Germline V gene lookup returns CDR1 MNHEY and CDR2 SVGAGI. This CDR3 is built from 16 residues. CDR3 residues: CASSYSSTGLDQPQHF. The CDR3 DNA reads as TGTGCCAGCAGTTACTCGTCGACAGGGCTTGATCAGCCCCAGCATTTT.

This clone is a singleton in its sample. V gene TRBV4-2 combines with J gene TRBJ2-1, with TRBD2 identical over 8 bases. The CDR3 spans 14 residues. Trimming at V came to 2 bases and at J to 10 bases, leaving 7 bases not matched to a gene. Germline loops: CDR1 LGHNA, CDR2 YNFKEQ. CDR3 coding DNA: TGTGCCAGCAGCCAAAACGGGGGGGCGGGCGAGCAGTTCTTC. Translated, it gives CASSQNGGAGEQFF.

The CDR3, as DNA: TGTGCCAGCAGTGCCGGGGGAGAGACCCAGTACTTC. Translated: CASSAGGETQYF. The chain employs TRBV6-1 and TRBJ2-5; D is possibly TRBD2 (6 bases). V lost 4 bases and J lost 4, with 7 bases in between. The CDR3 has 12 residues. CDR1 and CDR2 (germline): MNHNS, SASEGT.

This rearrangement joins TRBV4-1 to TRBJ2-5; D might be TRBD1 or TRBD2, each matching 6 bases. Germline-derived CDR1 and CDR2 are MGHRA and YSYEKL. The CDR3 extends over 18 amino acids. V lost 8 bases and J 4 bases, leaving 29 bases between the germline ends. The CDR3 region is CASRQGRGGPAGRETQYF. CDR3 bases: TGCGCCAGCCGTCAGGGGCGGGGCGGGCCCGCCGGGAGAGAGACCCAGTACTTC.

The V gene is TRBV19, the J gene TRBJ1-2; D possibly corresponds to TRBD1 (5 bases). The V end lost 7 bases, the J end lost 7 bases, and 22 bases lay between the germline ends. The CDR3 consists of 15 residues. Germline loops: CDR1 LNHDA, CDR2 SQIVND (reference sequence). CDR3 loop: CASKFSGQGIGGYTF. CDR3 nucleotides: TGTGCCAGTAAATTCTCGGGGCAGGGAATTGGTGGCTACACCTTC.

Only one count was recorded for this clone. V and J are TRBV19 and TRBJ2-2, with 8 bases lining up with TRBD2. V gave up 3 bases and J gave up 4 bases; unmatched junction bases: 10. Per the germline V gene, CDR1 is LNHDA and CDR2 is SQIVND (reference sequence). The CDR3 length is 17 residues. CDR3 in amino acids: CASSISGVVRVTGELFF. CDR3 DNA: TGTGCCAGTAGTATTAGCGGGGTCGTTCGTGTCACCGGGGAGCTGTTTTTT. Full variable domain (rest looked up from reference TRBV19 and TRBJ2-2): DGGITQSPKYLFRKEGQNVTLSCEQNLNHDAMYWYRQDPGQGLRLIYYSQIVNDFQKGDIAEGYSVSREKKESFPLTVTSAQKNPTAFYLCASSISGVVRVTGELFFGEGSRLTVL.

With regard to this clone: This same CDR3 is encoded by further DNA sequences in the sample. The genes are TRBV15 and TRBJ2-5; maybe TRBD1 (6 bases). V was pared by 0 bases and J by 1 base, with 6 bases between. The length of the CDR3 is 14 residues. Germline lookup yields CDR1 LNHNV and CDR2 YYDKDF (reference sequence). CDR3 DNA: TGTGCCACCAGCAGAGACAGGGGCCAAGAGACCCAGTACTTC. The encoded protein is CATSRDRGQETQYF.

The J gene is TRBJ1-2, the V gene TRBV7-8, with a weak D call TRBD1 (5 bases). The ends were cut back, 4 bases at V and 5 bases at J, with 14 bases in the middle. The germline gives CDR1 SGHVS, CDR2 FQNEAQ. The CDR3 covers 14 residues. CDR3 coding DNA: TGTGCCAGCAGCTCTCCGGGGGGAGGTTATGGCTACACCTTC. It encodes CASSSPGGGYGYTF.